This entry concerns a single TCR beta chain. These data are taken from a study of blood T cell repertoires in COVID-19. For the study at large: The United States, Italy and Spain supplied acute and convalescent COVID-19 samples.

Method: immunoSEQ multiplex PCR; TCRdb's copy keeps in-frame clones and lacks some. Seen here are about 220,000 clones, approximately 85% observed once, and the top ten hold about 4.8%. The specimen sequenced was peripheral blood. This TCR was recovered from a woman in her 70s with COVID-19, enrolled during active disease.

The CDR3 sequence: CVTNLGDMNTEAFF. In DNA, the CDR3 is TGCGTCACCAACTTGGGGGACATGAACACTGAAGCTTTCTTT. The chain combines TRBV5-1 with TRBJ1-1; weak D call: TRBD1 (6 bases). The CDR3 length is 14 residues. Germline loops: CDR1 SGHRS, CDR2 YFSETQ.